Given below is one T cell receptor (beta chain) in context. Its target antigen remains unknown. No clone much larger than this one lies a single base away; base qualities are absent. The sample comes from a study of prognosis after radiotherapy for stage I lung cancer (dated by TCRdb to about 2021). Context from the whole study: Between April 2018 and early 2019, nineteen stage I NSCLC patients were enrolled in Nanjing, China. Distant metastases were developed by four of the 19 patients after SBRT, at a median of roughly 7 months, whereas no significant progression was observed in the other 15 patients. The study profiled peripheral blood TCR beta repertoires from stage I NSCLC patients before and after stereotactic body radiotherapy and related them to distant failure. Image-guided IMRT or VMAT was used to deliver SBRT in 3 to 5 fractions at a biologically effective dose of at least 100 Gy. Every patient was deemed medically inoperable, around eleven because of comorbidities and 7 because they refused surgery. Ages in the cohort of about a dozen men and more than five women ranged from about 50 to 85 years, with a median of 74. Tumor histology was squamous cell carcinoma in over 5 patients and adenocarcinoma in roughly 12. The study sequenced approximately 40 blood samples from around 20 patients, one before and one after SBRT per patient. Fourteen of the patients were found to have newly diagnosed primary stage I lung tumors, and roughly five were living with oligometastatic NSCLC after surgical resection of the primary tumor. In every patient, SBRT was given without any concurrent therapy. The investigation overall reported the following: Differences in TRBV and TRBJ usage frequencies by metastasis status were reportedly observed in two V genes at baseline and in about 10 V and two J genes after SBRT. Whether the expanded TCR clones were tumor-specific was not determined. Unique TCR clone counts fell after SBRT (median 10,088 before versus several thousand after; Wilcoxon paired P=0.011). No adjustment for multiple comparisons was applied to any of the reported P values. The small cohort and short follow-up limited the study, so independent validation of the findings is needed. Post-SBRT Shannon entropy and its change from baseline were lower in patients who developed distant metastases; baseline Shannon entropy was not associated with metastases.

The cysteine opens and the phenylalanine closes a CDR3 of 14 amino acids. Left in the record is the CDR3 DNA by itself, 42 bases read in frame from the first base. V lost 6 bases and J lost 4 bases; the stretch between them is 13 bases long. Two rounds of multiplex PCR were used to amplify the TCR beta CDR3 region from genomic DNA. The first PCR round used primers specific to each TRBV and TRBJ gene, and the primer sequences were filed in Chinese patent CN105087789A. Universal primers were used in the second PCR round. The Roche High Pure PCR Template Preparation Kit was used to extract genomic DNA from frozen PBMCs. Paired-end sequencing with 151 bp reads was performed on the libraries using an Illumina HiSeq 3000. On the authors' methods: CutAdapt was used to remove raw reads lacking the multiplex PCR primer sequences. High-quality paired reads were merged into contigs with PEAR. MiXCR assigned TRB V, D and J gene segments to each contig by aligning to reference sequences. CDR3 sequences were clustered by base quality and sequence similarity to remove sequencing errors. Shannon entropy, normalized by the natural log of the productive TCR sequence number, served as the measure of diversity. Clonality was defined as one minus Shannon entropy divided by the natural log of the number of unique clonotypes. Progression-free survival cut-offs for repertoire metrics were chosen using the Youden index of ROC curves, with analyses run in R 3.5.3. The public reads were run again by TCRdb, first through fastp at Q25 and then through MiXCR, and only productive beta chains were kept. Records with the same CDR3 protein are collapsed into one entry carrying the most frequent genes and DNA. These V and J calls derive from TCRdb rather than the authors' analysis. This sample has around 20,000 distinct CDR3 sequences in its table, and around three fifths of those were observed once. The ten largest clonotypes hold less than 30% of the sample.

A history of other malignancies or of prior chemotherapy or radiotherapy was absent in all patients, and node-negative disease was shown on CT and PET/CT in all patients. At each of the two time points, six milliliters of peripheral venous blood were collected into EDTA tubes. PBMCs were isolated by Ficoll-Paque Plus density-gradient centrifugation. Samples were stored at -80°C immediately after collection until analysis. The source material was PBMCs, sampled before or after stereotactic body radiation therapy (not recorded which). The V and J genes are TRBV12-3 or TRBV12-4 and TRBJ1-3; the D gene cannot be named for sure. This TCR was sampled from a donor at least 50 years old with non-small cell lung cancer. The DNA sequence is given as TGTGCCAGCAGCCCCTACTCTGGAGGAAACACCATATATTTT. Protein translation: CASSPYSGGNTIYF.